One and the same sample provided the 30 T cell receptor beta chains below, sequenced in a study of shared clonotypes between healthy human individuals. Sequenced by immunoSEQ multiplex PCR; TCRdb stores in-frame clones only, minus some. This sample carries over 300,000 clones, around nine tenths of them seen once, and the ten largest clones take 16%. The sequenced material came from memory CD8+ T cells sorted from blood. Subset defined: CD45RO+ cells pooled with CCR7-negative TemRA cells. The source is a man between 18 and 29 years old in good health.

The chain carries TRBV4-1 and TRBJ2-3, with 12 positions matching TRBD1. The CDR3 covers 17 residues. Germline-derived CDR1 and CDR2 are MGHRA and YSYEKL. J was trimmed by 4 bases and V by 2 bases; bases with no gene match: 7. The CDR3 DNA sequence: TGCGCCAGCAGCCAACACCCGGGACAGGGGGCCGCAGATACGCAGTATTTT. Translation: CASSQHPGQGAADTQYF.

The V gene is TRBV5-4, the J gene TRBJ2-7; 7 nucleotides agree with TRBD1. V shed 4 bases, J shed 0 bases, and the junction held 10 bases outside the gene matches. Germline loops: CDR1 SGHNT, CDR2 YYREEE (reference sequence). The CDR3 consists of 16 residues. The CDR3: CASSVPDGTDSYEQYF. CDR3 DNA sequence: TGTGCCAGCAGCGTCCCCGACGGGACAGACTCCTACGAGCAGTACTTC. Complete variable domain (other parts from reference TRBV5-4 and TRBJ2-7): ETGVTQSPTHLIKTRGQQVTLRCSSQSGHNTVSWYQQALGQGPQFIFQYYREEENGRGNFPPRFSGLQFPNYSSELNVNALELDDSALYLCASSVPDGTDSYEQYFGPGTRLTVT.

The V gene is TRBV4-1, the J gene TRBJ2-7; either TRBD1 or TRBD2 may supply D (5 bases each). Per the germline V gene, CDR1 is MGHRA and CDR2 is YSYEKL. Trimming stripped 4 bases from V and 3 bases from J, with 16 bases between. There are 15 residues in the CDR3. In nucleotides, the CDR3 is TGCGCCAGCAGCCCCAGGGCAGAGCGGCACTACGAGCAGTACTTC. Translated, it gives CASSPRAERHYEQYF.

The chain couples TRBV7-9 to TRBJ2-3, with TRBD2 matching 8 bases. The CDR3 consists of 17 residues. CDR1 and CDR2 (germline): SEHNR, FQNEAQ (reference sequence). Germline trimming cut 5 bases from V and 5 bases from J; bases unmatched to any gene: 15. The CDR3 loop is CASSLPRSGREVDTQYF. As DNA, the CDR3 is TGTGCCAGCAGCCTCCCCCGAAGCGGGAGAGAGGTAGATACGCAGTATTTT.

The chain joins TRBV10-3 to TRBJ1-1; D unclear. CDR1 is ENHRY, CDR2 SYGVKD, per germline. Trimming removed 0 bases from V and 7 bases from J, with 12 bases in between. This CDR3 comprises 14 residues. DNA of the CDR3: TGTGCCATCAGTGAGTCGATCGCCGCGGATGAAGCTTTCTTT. Protein: CAISESIAADEAFF.

The V call is TRBV30, the J call TRBJ1-2, with D possibly being TRBD1 (6 bases). The germline CDR1 and CDR2 sequences are GTSNPN and SVGIG (reference sequence). The CDR3 length is 12 residues. Trimming left V 4 bases short and J 8 bases short, with 14 bases between. CDR3 nucleotides: TGTGCCTGGACAGCAGGGGCGGAGGGCTACACCTTC. It yields the protein CAWTAGAEGYTF.

The chain couples TRBV27 to TRBJ2-5, with D perhaps being TRBD1 or TRBD2 (5 bases each). Germline CDR1 reads MNHEY; CDR2 reads SMNVEV (reference sequence). Trimming shortened V by 2 bases and J by 5 bases, and 12 bases separated the two germline ends. There are 14 residues in the CDR3. CDR3 sequence reads: CASSLTIGEETQYF. The CDR3 DNA reads as TGTGCCAGCAGTTTAACTATAGGGGAGGAGACCCAGTACTTC.

This clone was seen a single time. The chain carries TRBV28 and TRBJ2-1, with a tentative D call TRBD2 (6 bases). The V gene lost 2 bases and the J gene lost 9 bases, with 17 bases spanning the gap. CDR1 and CDR2 from the germline V gene are MDHEN and SYDVKM. CDR3 length: 15 residues. The CDR3 protein is CASSLGLGSGGEQFF. Written as DNA, the CDR3 is TGTGCCAGCAGTTTAGGTCTGGGCTCCGGGGGTGAGCAGTTCTTC.

J is TRBJ2-7 and V is TRBV9; TRBD2 might be the D (7 bases). The CDR3 contains 16 residues. Germline values: CDR1 SGDLS, CDR2 YYNGEE. Trimming left V 4 bases short and J 3 bases short, with 20 bases between. CDR3 sequence reads: CASSLFPGGHNYEQYF. CDR3 DNA: TGTGCCAGCAGCCTCTTCCCGGGGGGACACAACTACGAGCAGTACTTC.

This sequence joins TRBV7-9 and TRBJ1-1; unclear D gene. Germline lookup yields CDR1 SEHNR and CDR2 FQNEAQ (reference sequence). Trimming removed 5 bases at V and 4 bases at J, with 26 bases between. This CDR3 is 18 amino acids long. CDR3 protein: CASSPMLVGFKAGTEAFF. Written as DNA, the CDR3 is TGTGCCAGCAGCCCGATGCTGGTAGGCTTTAAGGCGGGCACTGAAGCTTTCTTT. Based on the CDR3 plus reference TRBV7-9 and TRBJ1-1, the full variable domain is DTGVSQNPRHKITKRGQNVTFRCDPISEHNRLYWYRQTLGQGPEFLTYFQNEAQLEKSRLLSDRFSAERPKGSFSTLEIQRTEQGDSAMYLCASSPMLVGFKAGTEAFFGQGTRLTVV.

The chain combines TRBV6-5 with TRBJ2-5; the D is unclear. This CDR3 region has 13 residues. Trimming pared 4 bases from V and 3 bases from J, leaving 9 bases between. Looked up from germline, CDR1 is MNHEY and CDR2 is SVGAGI. The CDR3 region is CASSSFSKETQYF. CDR3 in DNA: TGTGCCAGCAGTTCCTTTAGTAAAGAGACCCAGTACTTC.

V and J are TRBV6-5 and TRBJ2-1; TRBD2 agrees at 7 bases. Germline loops: CDR1 MNHEY, CDR2 SVGAGI. The CDR3 totals 16 residues. V lost 0 bases and J lost 4; bases outside the gene matches: 6. Written as DNA, the CDR3 is TGTGCCAGCAGTTACTCGGGGGGGGAAGTTTACAATGAGCAGTTCTTC. This translates into CASSYSGGEVYNEQFF.

This clone was picked up one time. The V and J genes are TRBV11-2 and TRBJ2-5, with 8 positions matching TRBD1. V lost 1 base and J lost 5; bases outside the gene matches: 6. The germline V gene encodes CDR1 SGHAT and CDR2 FQNNGV. This CDR3 spans 15 amino acids. CDR3 sequence (DNA): TGTGCCAGCAGCTTAGGGACAGGGATCGGGGAGACCCAGTACTTC. Its protein is CASSLGTGIGETQYF.

The chain recombines TRBV6-5 with TRBJ2-1, with D possibly being TRBD2 (5 bases). Germline CDR1 MNHEY, CDR2 SVGAGI. The ends were cut back, 6 bases at V and 2 bases at J, with 14 bases in the middle. This CDR3 has 15 residues. In DNA form, the CDR3 reads TGTGCCAGCAGCCCGGGGTATGGGCCCTACAATGAGCAGTTCTTC. Translation: CASSPGYGPYNEQFF.

The chain combines TRBV27 with TRBJ2-7; TRBD1 aligns across 10 bases. V was clipped by 3 bases and J by 4 bases; unmatched bases: 3. The CDR3 contains 14 residues. CDR1 and CDR2 (germline): MNHEY, SMNVEV (reference sequence). The CDR3 coding sequence is TGTGCCAGCAGTTTCGGGACAGGGGATTACGAGCAGTACTTC. Its translation: CASSFGTGDYEQYF.

V and J are TRBV5-4 and TRBJ2-1, with D unclear. The CDR3 is made up of 13 amino acids. Germline V lookup: CDR1 SGHNT, CDR2 YYREEE (reference sequence). V dropped 2 bases and J dropped 4 bases, with 7 bases sitting between them. The CDR3 loop is CASSLDKYNEQFF. DNA of the CDR3: TGTGCCAGCAGCTTAGACAAATACAATGAGCAGTTCTTC.

This sequence joins TRBV30 and TRBJ1-4; 7 nucleotides match TRBD1. CDR1 and CDR2 from the germline V gene are GTSNPN and SVGIG (reference sequence). The CDR3 totals 18 residues. V shed 2 bases, J shed 3 bases, and the junction held 15 bases outside the gene matches. The CDR3 loop reads CAWSITTGPRSANEKLFF. The DNA of the CDR3 is TGTGCCTGGAGTATCACGACAGGGCCCAGGTCGGCTAATGAAAAACTGTTTTTT.

The rearrangement uses TRBV25-1 and TRBJ2-3; D may be TRBD1 (5 bases). Trimming cost V 1 base and J 5 bases, with 10 bases left between them. Germline V lookup: CDR1 MGHDK, CDR2 SYGVNS. The CDR3 length is 14 residues. CDR3 DNA sequence: TGTGCCAGCAGTGAATTCAGGGCTGGAGATACGCAGTATTTT. This codes for CASSEFRAGDTQYF.

This chain connects TRBV5-1 to TRBJ2-5, with 7 bases identical to TRBD2. CDR3 length: 13 residues. Germline V gives CDR1 SGHRS, CDR2 YFSETQ. V trimming: 1 base; J trimming: 5 bases; junction bases outside the gene matches: 2. The CDR3 spells CASSLRRGETQYF. CDR3 nucleotides: TGCGCCAGCAGCTTGAGGCGGGGGGAGACCCAGTACTTC.

V is TRBV4-1 and J is TRBJ1-2, with TRBD1 as a possible D gene (6 bases). Germline lookup yields CDR1 MGHRA and CDR2 YSYEKL. The CDR3 runs to 20 residues. V was pared by 1 base and J by 0 bases, with 24 bases between. CDR3 sequence: CASSQALYEPGGRANYGYTF. The DNA of the CDR3 is TGCGCCAGCAGCCAAGCCCTCTACGAGCCCGGGGGGCGAGCTAACTATGGCTACACCTTC.

This clone was recorded many times. In the same sample, other DNA sequences code for this CDR3. The rearrangement joins TRBV9 to TRBJ2-2; 9 nucleotides match TRBD1. Germline-derived CDR1 and CDR2 are SGDLS and YYNGEE. V was clipped by 4 bases and J by 4 bases; unmatched bases: 5. The CDR3 sequence is 15 residues long. CDR3 region: CASSPETGGTGELFF. CDR3 nucleotide sequence: TGTGCCAGCAGCCCAGAGACAGGGGGCACCGGGGAGCTGTTTTTT.

The rearrangement joins TRBV7-9 to TRBJ2-1; 8 bases match TRBD2. From germline, CDR1 is SEHNR and CDR2 FQNEAQ (reference sequence). V was pared by 5 bases and J by 4 bases, with 10 bases of the junction left unmatched. The CDR3 loop spans 16 amino acids. Here the CDR3 reads CASSVPEASGYNEQFF. The CDR3 DNA is TGTGCCAGCAGCGTACCAGAGGCTAGCGGGTACAATGAGCAGTTCTTC. Drawing the rest from reference TRBV7-9 and TRBJ2-1, the complete variable domain is DTGVSQNPRHKITKRGQNVTFRCDPISEHNRLYWYRQTLGQGPEFLTYFQNEAQLEKSRLLSDRFSAERPKGSFSTLEIQRTEQGDSAMYLCASSVPEASGYNEQFFGPGTRLTVL.

The chain joins TRBV2 to TRBJ2-3, with D maybe TRBD2 (6 bases). CDR1 is SNHLY, CDR2 FYNNEI, per germline. V lost 10 bases, J lost 2 bases, and 13 bases lay in between. The length of the CDR3 is 13 residues. In DNA form, the CDR3 reads TGTGCCATCACGGGACTCGTCACAGATACGCAGTATTTT. Translation gives CAITGLVTDTQYF.

The chain joins TRBV28 to TRBJ2-7, with 10 bases aligning to TRBD2. CDR3 length equals 13 residues. Germline V lookup: CDR1 MDHEN, CDR2 SYDVKM. V shed 3 bases, J shed 7 bases, and the junction held 3 bases outside the gene matches. CDR3 in DNA: TGTGCCAGCAGTTTTCCACTAGCGGGGGAGCAGTACTTC. Protein: CASSFPLAGEQYF.

J is TRBJ1-1 and V is TRBV11-3, with TRBD1 as a possible D gene (5 bases). In germline, CDR1 is SGHNT, CDR2 YENEEA. The CDR3 sequence is 13 residues long. V was pared by 5 bases and J by 4 bases, with 11 bases between. CDR3 region: CASSQGLGTEAFF. In nucleotides, the CDR3 is TGTGCCAGCAGCCAGGGACTGGGCACTGAAGCTTTCTTT.

The genes are TRBV27 and TRBJ2-7, with a weak D call TRBD1 (6 bases). Germline assignment: CDR1 MNHEY and CDR2 SMNVEV (reference sequence). Trimming cost V 7 bases and J 1 base, with 14 bases left between them. The CDR3 is 14 residues long. CDR3 residues: CASKPHRDSYEQYF. DNA of the CDR3: TGTGCCAGCAAACCTCACAGGGATTCCTACGAGCAGTACTTC.

This clone was picked up a small number of times. This sequence joins TRBV7-6 and TRBJ1-6; a weak D match, TRBD1 (6 bases). Germline-derived CDR1 and CDR2 are SGHVS and FNYEAQ. V was shortened by 1 base and J by 10 bases, with 14 bases between the two germline ends. This CDR3 spans 15 amino acids. The CDR3 coding sequence is TGTGCCAGCAGCTTAGTGTCAGGGGCGCTGTCACCCCTCCACTTT. It yields the protein CASSLVSGALSPLHF.

The chain joins TRBV5-1 to TRBJ1-1; D remains ambiguous. CDR1 SGHRS and CDR2 YFSETQ come from the germline V gene. The CDR3 contains 13 residues. With 2 bases removed from V and 2 bases from J, the gap between germline ends came to 7 bases. The CDR3 sequence is CASSLELNTEAFF. CDR3 coding DNA: TGCGCCAGCAGCTTAGAGTTAAACACTGAAGCTTTCTTT.

The chain uses TRBV19 and TRBJ1-1, with D possibly TRBD1 on 6 matching bases. Trimming removed 6 bases at V and 10 bases at J, with 15 bases between. The V gene's germline CDR1 is LNHDA and CDR2 SQIVND (reference sequence). This CDR3 region has 12 residues. CDR3: CASSQGGPGAFF. CDR3 nucleotides: TGTGCCAGTAGCCAAGGGGGGCCTGGAGCTTTCTTT.

The chain links TRBV7-9 to TRBJ2-2; D is perhaps TRBD1 (5 bases). The V gene lost 6 bases and the J gene lost 1 base, with 9 bases spanning the gap. CDR3 size: 14 residues. Germline V gives CDR1 SEHNR, CDR2 FQNEAQ (reference sequence). The CDR3 DNA follows: TGTGCCAGCAGAACTACAGGGAACACCGGGGAGCTGTTTTTT. This translates into CASRTTGNTGELFF.